This T cell receptor (beta chain) was captured in a study of control samples from healthy donors and cancer patients. Profiled with immunoSEQ multiplex PCR; TCRdb holds only in-frame clones, not every one. The sample has tens of thousands of clones; over 65% are singletons. V shed 1 base and J 3 bases; nucleotides not matched to a gene: 15. The CDR3 covers 19 residues. Germline assignment: CDR1 SGHRS and CDR2 YFSETQ. The sequencing input was blood. This TCR was sampled from a man in his 60s in good health. This sequence joins TRBV5-1 and TRBJ2-5; TRBD2 matches at 10 bases. CDR3 sequence reads: CASSLWPSGSIGWEETQYF. DNA of the CDR3: TGCGCCAGCAGCTTGTGGCCTAGCGGGAGTATAGGGTGGGAAGAGACCCAGTACTTC.